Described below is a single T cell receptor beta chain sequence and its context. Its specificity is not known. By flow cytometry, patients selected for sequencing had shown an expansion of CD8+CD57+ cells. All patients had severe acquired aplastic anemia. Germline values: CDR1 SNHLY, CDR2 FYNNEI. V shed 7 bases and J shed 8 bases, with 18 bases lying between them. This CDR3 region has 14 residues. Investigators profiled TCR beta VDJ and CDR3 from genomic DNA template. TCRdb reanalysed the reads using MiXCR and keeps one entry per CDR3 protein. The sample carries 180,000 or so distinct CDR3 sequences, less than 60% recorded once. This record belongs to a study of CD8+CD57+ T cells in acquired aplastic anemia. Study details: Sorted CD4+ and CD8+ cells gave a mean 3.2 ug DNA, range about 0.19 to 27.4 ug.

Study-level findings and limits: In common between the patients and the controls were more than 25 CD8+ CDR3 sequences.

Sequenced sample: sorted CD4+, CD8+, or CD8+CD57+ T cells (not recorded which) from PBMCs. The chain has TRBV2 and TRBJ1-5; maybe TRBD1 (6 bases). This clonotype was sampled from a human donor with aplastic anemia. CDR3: CASNGGTLLEPQHF. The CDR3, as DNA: TGTGCCAGCAACGGAGGGACACTACTGGAGCCCCAGCATTTT. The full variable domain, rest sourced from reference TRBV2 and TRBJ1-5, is EPEVTQTPSHQVTQMGQEVILRCVPISNHLYFYWYRQILGQKVEFLVSFYNNEISEKSEIFDDQFSVERPDGSNFTLKIRSTKLEDSAMYFCASNGGTLLEPQHFGDGTRLSIL.